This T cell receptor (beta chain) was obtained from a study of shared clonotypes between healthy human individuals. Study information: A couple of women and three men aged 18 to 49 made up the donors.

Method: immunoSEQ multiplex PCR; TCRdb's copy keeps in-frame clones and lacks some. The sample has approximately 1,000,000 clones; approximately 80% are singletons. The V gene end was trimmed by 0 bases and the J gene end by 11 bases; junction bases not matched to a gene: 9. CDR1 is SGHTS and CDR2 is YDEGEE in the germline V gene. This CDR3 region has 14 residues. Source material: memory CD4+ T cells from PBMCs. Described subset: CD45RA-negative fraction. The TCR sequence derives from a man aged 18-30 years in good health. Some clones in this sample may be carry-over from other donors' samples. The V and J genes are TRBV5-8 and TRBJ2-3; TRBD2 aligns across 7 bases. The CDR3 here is CASSLAPGGSMQYF. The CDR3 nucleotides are TGTGCCAGCAGCTTGGCCCCGGGAGGCAGTATGCAGTATTTT. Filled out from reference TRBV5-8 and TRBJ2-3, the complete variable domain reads EAGVTQSPTHLIKTRGQQATLRCSPISGHTSVYWYQQALGLGLQFLLWYDEGEERNRGNFPPRFSGRQFPNYSSELNVNALELEDSALYLCASSLAPGGSMQYFGPGTRLTVL.